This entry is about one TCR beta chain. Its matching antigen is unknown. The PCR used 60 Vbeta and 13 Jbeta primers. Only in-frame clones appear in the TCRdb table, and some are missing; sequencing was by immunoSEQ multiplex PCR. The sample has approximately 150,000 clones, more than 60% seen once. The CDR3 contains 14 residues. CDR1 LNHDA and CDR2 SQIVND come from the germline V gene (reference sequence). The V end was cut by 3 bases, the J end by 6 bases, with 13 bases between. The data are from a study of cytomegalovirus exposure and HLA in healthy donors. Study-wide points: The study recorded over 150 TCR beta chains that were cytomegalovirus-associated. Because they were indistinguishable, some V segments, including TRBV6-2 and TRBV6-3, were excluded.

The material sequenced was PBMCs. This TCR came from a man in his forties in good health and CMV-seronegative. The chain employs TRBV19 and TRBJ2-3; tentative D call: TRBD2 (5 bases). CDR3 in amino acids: CASSIRGLGDTQYF. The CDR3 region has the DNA TGTGCCAGTAGTATCCGGGGTTTGGGTGATACGCAGTATTTT.